The TCR beta chain described here comes from a study of blood T cell repertoires in COVID-19 (dated by TCRdb to about 2020). As for the study more broadly: Samples covering the acute and convalescent phases of COVID-19 were provided by collaborators in the United States, Italy and Spain. The prospective study material was composed of cDNA or gDNA derived from T cells, B-cell-depleted T cells, or PBMCs. Deeply sampled blood TCRbeta repertoires from subjects exposed to, actively infected with, or recovered from COVID-19 were included in the dataset. The repertoires were made available in a free public database intended to serve as a resource for research on the immune response to SARS-CoV-2. Samples came from the ongoing ImmuneRACE study (first 160 participants) plus 1,254 subjects from 6 global collaborators. A de-identified subject ID, COVID-19 status, age in years and sex were almost always included in the sample metadata. Where available, HLA class I and class II types were obtained from metadata supplied by the sample provider rather than from assay-based typing.

Overall study results and their limits: Clinical and demographic metadata were provided uncurated, with the amount varying by source and participant.

TCRbeta CDR3 regions were amplified from genomic DNA using the immunoSEQ Assay, a bias-controlled multiplex PCR. On the study's bioinformatics: The number of nucleated cells in each sample was estimated by amplification of reference gene primers within the assay. To quantify the absolute abundance of each unique TCRbeta CDR3 rearrangement, sequence reads were collapsed and filtered. For each sample, productive Simpson clonality was calculated as the square root of Simpson's diversity index over productive rearrangements. TCRdb mirrors the immuneACCESS table, restricted to in-frame sequences. Some clones are absent from its copies; in checked studies, under half trace to an unresolved V gene, and the reason for the others is unknown. For V, J and clone size, that table is used; D and trimming come from the DNA. For this sample the table gives tens of thousands of clones, of which approximately 80% were detected only once. Together, the top ten hold 2% to 2.5% of the sample.

In Seattle, one collaborating source enrolled patients while the infection was active and tracked those patients longitudinally over the course of disease. Whole blood was collected in K2EDTA tubes by collaborating institutions according to the institutions' own protocols. For TCRbeta analysis, collaborators shipped samples in one of three forms: frozen whole blood, isolated PBMCs, or DNA extracted from either of those sample types. On this clone: What antigen it recognizes has not been identified. Per-nucleotide qualities are absent, and no much larger clonotype sits a single base away.

CDR1 and CDR2, per the germline V gene, are MNHEY and SVGAGI. The CDR3, from cysteine to phenylalanine, totals 15 residues. The CDR3 DNA has 45 bases and is translated from base 1. V has 5 bases trimmed and J has 7 bases trimmed; junction bases matching no gene number 8. This clonotype originated in an older woman with COVID-19, enrolled during active disease. The chain employs TRBV6-5 and TRBJ1-6, with 7 bases aligning to TRBD1. Sequencing input: peripheral blood. The nucleotides read TGTGCCAGCAGTCCCCTTAGACAGGGAAATTCACCCCTCCACTTT. This codes for CASSPLRQGNSPLHF.